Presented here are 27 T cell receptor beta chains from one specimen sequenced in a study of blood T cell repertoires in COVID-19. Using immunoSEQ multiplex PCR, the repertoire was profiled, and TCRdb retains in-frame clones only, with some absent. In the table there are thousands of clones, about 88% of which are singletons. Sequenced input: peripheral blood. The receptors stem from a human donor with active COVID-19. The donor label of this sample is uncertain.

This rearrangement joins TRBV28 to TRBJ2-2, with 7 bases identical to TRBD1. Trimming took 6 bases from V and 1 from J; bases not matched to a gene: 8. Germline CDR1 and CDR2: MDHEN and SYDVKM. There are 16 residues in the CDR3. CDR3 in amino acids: CASSSYRGLNTGELFF. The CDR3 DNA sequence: TGTGCCAGCAGCTCCTACAGGGGTCTGAACACCGGGGAGCTGTTTTTT.

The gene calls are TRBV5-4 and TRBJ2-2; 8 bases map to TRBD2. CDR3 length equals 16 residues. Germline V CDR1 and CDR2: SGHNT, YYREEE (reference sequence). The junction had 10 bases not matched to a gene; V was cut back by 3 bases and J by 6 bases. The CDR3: CASSSESGRGAGELFF. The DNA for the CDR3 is TGTGCCAGCAGCTCCGAAAGCGGGAGAGGGGCCGGGGAGCTGTTTTTT.

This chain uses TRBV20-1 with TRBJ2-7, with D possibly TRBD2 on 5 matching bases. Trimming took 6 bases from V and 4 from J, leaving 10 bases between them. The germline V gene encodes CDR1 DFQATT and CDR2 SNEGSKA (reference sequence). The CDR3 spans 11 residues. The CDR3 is CSAAGPYEQYF. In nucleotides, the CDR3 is TGCAGTGCCGCGGGCCCTTACGAGCAGTACTTC.

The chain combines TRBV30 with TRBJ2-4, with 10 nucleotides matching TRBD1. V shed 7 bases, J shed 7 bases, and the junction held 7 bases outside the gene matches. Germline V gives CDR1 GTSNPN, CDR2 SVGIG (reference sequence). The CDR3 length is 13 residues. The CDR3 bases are TGTGCCTCCGCGGGACAGGGGTGGAACATTCAGTACTTC. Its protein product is CASAGQGWNIQYF. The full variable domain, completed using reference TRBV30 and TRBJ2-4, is SQTIHQWPATLVQPVGSPLSLECTVEGTSNPNLYWYRQAAGRGLQLLFYSVGIGQISSEVPQNLSASRPQDRQFILSSKKLLLSDSGFYLCASAGQGWNIQYFGAGTRLSVL.

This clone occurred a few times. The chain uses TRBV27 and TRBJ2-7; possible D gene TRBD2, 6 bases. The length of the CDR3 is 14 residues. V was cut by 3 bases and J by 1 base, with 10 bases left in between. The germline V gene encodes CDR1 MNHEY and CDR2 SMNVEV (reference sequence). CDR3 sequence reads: CASSFTGVSYEQYF. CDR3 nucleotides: TGTGCCAGCAGTTTCACGGGGGTATCCTACGAGCAGTACTTC.

CDR3 sequence reads: CASSEQGKTQYF. The CDR3 DNA sequence: TGTGCCAGCAGTGAACAGGGGAAGACCCAGTACTTC. J is TRBJ2-5 and V is TRBV6-1, with D perhaps matching TRBD1 (6 bases). The V gene's germline CDR1 is MNHNS and CDR2 SASEGT. The CDR3 consists of 12 residues. V lost 2 bases and J lost 6, with 7 bases in between.

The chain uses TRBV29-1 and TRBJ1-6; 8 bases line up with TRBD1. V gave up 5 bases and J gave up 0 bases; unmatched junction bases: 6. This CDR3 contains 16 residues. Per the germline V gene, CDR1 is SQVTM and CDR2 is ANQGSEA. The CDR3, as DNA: TGCAGCGTTCGGGACAGGTCAAGCTCCTATAATTCACCCCTCCACTTT. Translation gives CSVRDRSSSYNSPLHF.

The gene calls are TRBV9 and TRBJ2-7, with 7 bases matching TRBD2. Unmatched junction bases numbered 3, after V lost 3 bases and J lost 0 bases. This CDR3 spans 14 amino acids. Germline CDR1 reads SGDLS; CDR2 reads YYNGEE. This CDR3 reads CASSGRESSYEQYF. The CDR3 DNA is TGTGCCAGCAGCGGGCGGGAGTCCTCCTACGAGCAGTACTTC.

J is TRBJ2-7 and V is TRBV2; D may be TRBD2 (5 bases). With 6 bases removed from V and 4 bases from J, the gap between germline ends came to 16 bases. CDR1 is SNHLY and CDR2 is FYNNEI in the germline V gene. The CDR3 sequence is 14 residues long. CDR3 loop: CASRREITNYEQYF. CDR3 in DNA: TGTGCCAGCAGGAGGGAGATCACGAATTACGAGCAGTACTTC.

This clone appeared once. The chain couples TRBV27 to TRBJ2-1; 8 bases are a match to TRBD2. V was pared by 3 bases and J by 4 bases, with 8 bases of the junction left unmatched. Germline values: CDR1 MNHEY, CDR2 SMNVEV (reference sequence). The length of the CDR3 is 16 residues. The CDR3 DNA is TGTGCCAGCAGTTTTGAACGCAAGCGGGGGTACAATGAGCAGTTCTTC. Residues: CASSFERKRGYNEQFF.

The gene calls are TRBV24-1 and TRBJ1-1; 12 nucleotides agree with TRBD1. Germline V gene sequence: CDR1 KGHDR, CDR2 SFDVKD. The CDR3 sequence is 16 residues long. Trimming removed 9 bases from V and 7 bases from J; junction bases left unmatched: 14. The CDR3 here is CATEGGDRGQGIEAFF. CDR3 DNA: TGTGCCACCGAGGGGGGGGACAGGGGGCAGGGGATTGAAGCTTTCTTT.

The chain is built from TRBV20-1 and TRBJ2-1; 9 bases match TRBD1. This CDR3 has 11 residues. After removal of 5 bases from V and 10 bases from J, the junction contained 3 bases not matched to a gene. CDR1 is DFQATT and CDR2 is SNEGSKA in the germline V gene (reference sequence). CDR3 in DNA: TGCAGTGCTGGGACAGGGAGGGAGCAGTTCTTC. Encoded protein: CSAGTGREQFF.

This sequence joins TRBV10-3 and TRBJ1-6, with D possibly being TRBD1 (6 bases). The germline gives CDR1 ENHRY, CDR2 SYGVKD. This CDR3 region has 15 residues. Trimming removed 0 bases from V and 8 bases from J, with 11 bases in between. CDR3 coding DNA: TGTGCCATCAGTGAGTCGGGGGGGCAGGATTCACCCCTCCACTTT. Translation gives CAISESGGQDSPLHF.

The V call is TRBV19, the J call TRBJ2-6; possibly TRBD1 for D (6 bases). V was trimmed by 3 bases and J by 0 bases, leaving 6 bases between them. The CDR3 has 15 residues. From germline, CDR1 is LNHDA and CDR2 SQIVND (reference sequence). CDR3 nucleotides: TGTGCCAGTAGTATGACAGGCTCTGGGGCCAACGTCCTGACTTTC. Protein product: CASSMTGSGANVLTF.

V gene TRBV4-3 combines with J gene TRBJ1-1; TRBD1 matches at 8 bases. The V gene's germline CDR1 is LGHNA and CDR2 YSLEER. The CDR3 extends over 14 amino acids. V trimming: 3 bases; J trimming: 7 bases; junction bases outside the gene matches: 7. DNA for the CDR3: TGCGCCAGCAGCCAGGCGACAGGGGACCTTGAAGCTTTCTTT. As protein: CASSQATGDLEAFF.

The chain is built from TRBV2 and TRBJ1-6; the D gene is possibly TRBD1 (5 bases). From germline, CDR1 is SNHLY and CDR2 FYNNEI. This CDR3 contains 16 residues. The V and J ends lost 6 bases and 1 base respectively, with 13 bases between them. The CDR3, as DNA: TGTGCCAGCAGAAGGGGTCCCGGGTCCTATAATTCACCCCTCCACTTT. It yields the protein CASRRGPGSYNSPLHF.

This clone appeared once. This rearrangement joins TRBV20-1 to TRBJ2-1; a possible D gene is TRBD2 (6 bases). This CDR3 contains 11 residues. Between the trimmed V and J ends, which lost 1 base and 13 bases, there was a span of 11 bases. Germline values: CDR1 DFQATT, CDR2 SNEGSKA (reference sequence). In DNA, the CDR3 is TGCAGTGCTAGAGGTGAGGGACTCCAGTTCTTC. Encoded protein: CSARGEGLQFF.

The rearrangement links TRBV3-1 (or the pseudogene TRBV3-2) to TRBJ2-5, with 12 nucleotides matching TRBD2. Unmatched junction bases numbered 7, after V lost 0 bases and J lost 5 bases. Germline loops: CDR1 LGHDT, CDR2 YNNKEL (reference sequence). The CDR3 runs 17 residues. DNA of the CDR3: TGTGCCAGCAGCCAAGATTATCTAGCGGGAGGGCTTGAGACCCAGTACTTC. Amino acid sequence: CASSQDYLAGGLETQYF.

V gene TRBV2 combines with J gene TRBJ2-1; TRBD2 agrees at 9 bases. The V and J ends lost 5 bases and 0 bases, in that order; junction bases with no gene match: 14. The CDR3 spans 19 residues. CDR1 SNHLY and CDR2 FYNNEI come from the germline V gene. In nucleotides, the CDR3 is TGTGCCAGCAGTCCGGGGATAGCGGGAGTCCCTTTCTCCTACAATGAGCAGTTCTTC. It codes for CASSPGIAGVPFSYNEQFF.

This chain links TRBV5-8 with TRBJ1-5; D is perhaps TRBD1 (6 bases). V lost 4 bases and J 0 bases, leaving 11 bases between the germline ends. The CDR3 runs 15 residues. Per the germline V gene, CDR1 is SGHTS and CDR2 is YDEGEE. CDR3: CASSIQGYSNQPQHF. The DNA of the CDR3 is TGTGCCAGCAGCATACAGGGTTATAGCAATCAGCCCCAGCATTTT.

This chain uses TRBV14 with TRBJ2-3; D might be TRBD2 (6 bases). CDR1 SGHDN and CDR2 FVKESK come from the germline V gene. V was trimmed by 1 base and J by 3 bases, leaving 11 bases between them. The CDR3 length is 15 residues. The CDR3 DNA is TGTGCCAGCAGCCAAGTTCGGGAGTTGACAGATACGCAGTATTTT. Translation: CASSQVRELTDTQYF.

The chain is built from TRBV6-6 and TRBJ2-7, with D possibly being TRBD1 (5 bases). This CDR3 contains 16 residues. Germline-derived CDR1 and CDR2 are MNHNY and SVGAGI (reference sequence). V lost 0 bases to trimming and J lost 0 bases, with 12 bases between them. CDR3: CASSYSGQGSSYEQYF. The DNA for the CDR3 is TGTGCCAGCAGTTACTCGGGGCAGGGAAGCTCCTACGAGCAGTACTTC.

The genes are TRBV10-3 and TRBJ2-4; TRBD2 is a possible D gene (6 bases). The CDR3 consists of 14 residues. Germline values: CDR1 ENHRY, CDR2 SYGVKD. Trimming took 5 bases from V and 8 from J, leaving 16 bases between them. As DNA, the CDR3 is TGTGCCATCAGTTTATCAGGCGGGGTGGACATTCAGTACTTC. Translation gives CAISLSGGVDIQYF.

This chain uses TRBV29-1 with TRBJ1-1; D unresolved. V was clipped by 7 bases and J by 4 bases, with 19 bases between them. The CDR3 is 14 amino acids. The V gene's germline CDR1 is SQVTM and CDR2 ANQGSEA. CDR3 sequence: CSAGGGVRGTEAFF. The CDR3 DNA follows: TGCAGCGCCGGAGGCGGGGTCCGCGGCACTGAAGCTTTCTTT. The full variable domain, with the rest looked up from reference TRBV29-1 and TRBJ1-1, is SAVISQKPSRDICQRGTSLTIQCQVDSQVTMMFWYRQQPGQSLTLIATANQGSEATYESGFVIDKFPISRPNLTFSTLTVSNMSPEDSSIYLCSAGGGVRGTEAFFGQGTRLTVV.

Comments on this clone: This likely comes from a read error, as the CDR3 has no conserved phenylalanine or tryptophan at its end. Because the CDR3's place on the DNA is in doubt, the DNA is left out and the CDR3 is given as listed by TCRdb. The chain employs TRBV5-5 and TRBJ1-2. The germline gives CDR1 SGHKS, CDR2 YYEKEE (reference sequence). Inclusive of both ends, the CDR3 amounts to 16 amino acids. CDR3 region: CASSFIGGRPAIDSSY.

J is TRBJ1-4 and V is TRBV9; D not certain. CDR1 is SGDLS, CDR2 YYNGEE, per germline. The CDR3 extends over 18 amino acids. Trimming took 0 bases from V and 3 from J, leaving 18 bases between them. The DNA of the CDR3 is TGTGCCAGCAGCGTAGGGTTCCTTAAAGAAACGGCTAATGAAAAACTGTTTTTT. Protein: CASSVGFLKETANEKLFF.

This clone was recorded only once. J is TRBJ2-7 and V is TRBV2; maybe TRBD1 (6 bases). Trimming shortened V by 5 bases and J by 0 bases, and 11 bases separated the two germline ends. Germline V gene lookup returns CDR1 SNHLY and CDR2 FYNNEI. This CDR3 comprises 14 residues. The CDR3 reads CASSFDRFSYEQYF. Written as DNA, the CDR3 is TGTGCCAGCAGTTTCGACAGGTTCTCCTACGAGCAGTACTTC.